These 2 T cell receptor beta chains were sequenced from one sample in a study of cytomegalovirus exposure and HLA in healthy donors. The PCR was carried out with 60 Vbeta primers and 13 Jbeta primers. Repertoires were generated with immunoSEQ multiplex PCR, while TCRdb's copy carries only in-frame clones and drops some. The sample holds some 96,000 clones, under 65% seen once. The sample comprised PBMCs. The receptors here all came from a man aged 55 to 70 in good health and CMV-seronegative.

The gene calls are TRBV6-6 and TRBJ2-5; D may be TRBD1 (6 bases). Looked up from germline, CDR1 is MNHNY and CDR2 is SVGAGI (reference sequence). With 2 bases removed from V and 5 bases from J, the gap between germline ends came to 15 bases. This CDR3 contains 15 residues. The CDR3: CASSYPLGASETQYF. CDR3 nucleotides: TGTGCCAGCAGTTACCCCCTGGGGGCCAGTGAGACCCAGTACTTC.

J is TRBJ2-7 and V is TRBV6-5; 10 bases are a match to TRBD1. V shed 0 bases and J 6 bases; nucleotides not matched to a gene: 8. The CDR3 runs 16 residues. The germline V gene has CDR1 MNHEY and CDR2 SVGAGI. CDR3 bases: TGTGCCAGCAGTTACTCATCGGGGACAGGGGATATCGAGCAGTACTTC. Protein product: CASSYSSGTGDIEQYF.